These T cell receptor beta chains were read from a single sample in a study of identifying expanded T cells in peripheral blood. Method: immunoSEQ multiplex PCR; TCRdb's copy keeps in-frame clones and lacks some. The sample lists approximately 100,000 clones; about 89% were seen once. Sequencing used blood. These receptors all stem from a person between 18 and 75 years old in good health. Both conserved end residues are part of each CDR3. Each record gives: D gene, CDR3 length, J gene, V gene, clone size, CDR3 protein, CDR3 DNA. D genes are given only for firm matches. Expanded clones are given a class, and other clones once, few, many or no size at all.

D gene: NA; CDR3 length: 12; J gene: TRBJ1-1; V gene: TRBV30; clone size: NA; CDR3 protein: CASWAGNTEAFF; CDR3 DNA: TGTGCCTCCTGGGCCGGGAACACTGAAGCTTTCTTT
D gene: NA; CDR3 length: 15; J gene: TRBJ1-6; V gene: TRBV2; clone size: NA; CDR3 protein: CASSEWEGRLSPLHF; CDR3 DNA: TGTGCCAGCAGTGAATGGGAAGGACGCCTTTCACCCCTCCACTTT
D gene: NA; CDR3 length: 12; J gene: TRBJ1-1; V gene: TRBV25-1; clone size: NA; CDR3 protein: CASADLDTEAFF; CDR3 DNA: TGTGCCAGCGCTGACTTGGACACTGAAGCTTTCTTT
D gene: NA; CDR3 length: 16; J gene: TRBJ1-6; V gene: TRBV6-5; clone size: NA; CDR3 protein: CASSYSPIGGNSPLHF; CDR3 DNA: TGTGCCAGCAGTTACTCCCCGATAGGGGGTAATTCACCCCTCCACTTT
D gene: NA; CDR3 length: 14; J gene: TRBJ2-7; V gene: TRBV7-9; clone size: NA; CDR3 protein: CASTVLSLTYEQYF; CDR3 DNA: TGTGCCAGCACCGTTCTCAGTTTGACCTACGAGCAGTACTTC
D gene: TRBD1; CDR3 length: 15; J gene: TRBJ2-7; V gene: TRBV7-6; clone size: NA; CDR3 protein: CASSPGQGGSYEQYF; CDR3 DNA: TGTGCCAGCAGCCCGGGACAGGGGGGTAGCTACGAGCAGTACTTC
D gene: TRBD2; CDR3 length: 13; J gene: TRBJ2-4; V gene: TRBV28; clone size: once; CDR3 protein: CASSLSQTSLQYF; CDR3 DNA: TGTGCCAGCAGTTTATCCCAGACTAGCCTTCAGTACTTC
D gene: TRBD1; CDR3 length: 14; J gene: TRBJ1-1; V gene: TRBV7-9; clone size: NA; CDR3 protein: CASSVGTVNTEAFF; CDR3 DNA: TGTGCCAGCAGCGTCGGGACAGTGAACACTGAAGCTTTCTTT
D gene: NA; CDR3 length: 11; J gene: TRBJ2-7; V gene: TRBV7-9; clone size: few; CDR3 protein: CASSLDTEQYF; CDR3 DNA: TGTGCCAGCAGCCTCGACACAGAGCAGTACTTC
D gene: TRBD1; CDR3 length: 15; J gene: TRBJ2-3; V gene: TRBV29-1; clone size: NA; CDR3 protein: CSVEQGALGTDTQYF; CDR3 DNA: TGCAGCGTGGAACAGGGGGCGCTTGGCACAGATACGCAGTATTTT
D gene: NA; CDR3 length: 12; J gene: TRBJ1-2; V gene: TRBV27; clone size: NA; CDR3 protein: CASRGARHGYTF; CDR3 DNA: TGTGCCAGCAGGGGGGCCAGACATGGCTACACCTTC
D gene: NA; CDR3 length: 15; J gene: TRBJ2-3; V gene: TRBV7-7; clone size: NA; CDR3 protein: CASSLVGGLADTQYF; CDR3 DNA: TGTGCCAGCAGCCTTGTGGGGGGCCTCGCAGATACGCAGTATTTT
D gene: NA; CDR3 length: 14; J gene: TRBJ1-3; V gene: TRBV9; clone size: NA; CDR3 protein: CASSVGFSGNTIYF; CDR3 DNA: TGTGCCAGCAGCGTAGGGTTCTCTGGAAACACCATATATTTT
D gene: NA; CDR3 length: 13; J gene: TRBJ2-7; V gene: TRBV7-8; clone size: NA; CDR3 protein: CASSSDSSYEQYF; CDR3 DNA: TGTGCCAGCAGTTCCGACAGTTCCTACGAGCAGTACTTC
D gene: TRBD1; CDR3 length: 19; J gene: TRBJ2-6; V gene: TRBV7-8; clone size: NA; CDR3 protein: CASSLVFGTALSGANVLTF; CDR3 DNA: TGTGCCAGCAGCTTAGTTTTTGGGACAGCGCTCTCTGGGGCCAACGTCCTGACTTTC
D gene: NA; CDR3 length: 11; J gene: TRBJ2-1; V gene: TRBV15; clone size: NA; CDR3 protein: CAGGALGEQFF; CDR3 DNA: TGTGCCGGAGGGGCTTTGGGTGAGCAGTTCTTC
D gene: NA; CDR3 length: 14; J gene: TRBJ1-6; V gene: TRBV19; clone size: NA; CDR3 protein: CASSPAWGGSPLHF; CDR3 DNA: TGTGCCAGTAGTCCCGCTTGGGGGGGGTCACCCCTCCACTTT
D gene: NA; CDR3 length: 18; J gene: TRBJ2-7; V gene: TRBV19; clone size: NA; CDR3 protein: CASSPFVDWTQALYEQYF; CDR3 DNA: TGTGCCAGTAGTCCGTTCGTCGACTGGACGCAGGCCCTCTACGAGCAGTACTTC
D gene: NA; CDR3 length: 12; J gene: TRBJ2-3; V gene: TRBV27; clone size: NA; CDR3 protein: CACRDRGDTQYF; CDR3 DNA: TGTGCCTGTAGAGATAGGGGGGATACGCAGTATTTT
D gene: NA; CDR3 length: 12; J gene: TRBJ1-2; V gene: TRBV25-1; clone size: few; CDR3 protein: CASSAGQYGYTF; CDR3 DNA: TGTGCCAGCAGTGCCGGACAGTATGGCTACACCTTC
D gene: TRBD2; CDR3 length: 16; J gene: TRBJ2-1; V gene: TRBV5-1; clone size: NA; CDR3 protein: CASSLAGGYSYNEQFF; CDR3 DNA: TGCGCCAGCAGCTTGGCGGGGGGGTACTCCTACAATGAGCAGTTCTTC
D gene: NA; CDR3 length: 13; J gene: TRBJ2-7; V gene: TRBV6-1; clone size: NA; CDR3 protein: CASREGVTNEQYF; CDR3 DNA: TGTGCCAGCAGGGAGGGGGTGACTAACGAGCAGTACTTC
D gene: NA; CDR3 length: 17; J gene: TRBJ1-1; V gene: TRBV7-8; clone size: NA; CDR3 protein: CASSYSRVRARGTEAFF; CDR3 DNA: TGTGCCAGCAGCTACTCCAGGGTAAGGGCGCGCGGCACTGAAGCTTTCTTT
D gene: NA; CDR3 length: 14; J gene: TRBJ1-4; V gene: TRBV28; clone size: NA; CDR3 protein: CASSLRDTNEKLFF; CDR3 DNA: TGTGCCAGCAGCCTCCGGGACACTAATGAAAAACTGTTTTTT
D gene: TRBD2; CDR3 length: 15; J gene: TRBJ2-3; V gene: TRBV10-3; clone size: NA; CDR3 protein: CAISVFSGGADTQYF; CDR3 DNA: TGTGCCATCAGTGTGTTTAGCGGGGGTGCAGATACGCAGTATTTT
D gene: NA; CDR3 length: 15; J gene: TRBJ1-4; V gene: TRBV4-2; clone size: NA; CDR3 protein: CASSQDRGGAEKLFF; CDR3 DNA: TGTGCCAGCAGCCAAGATAGGGGGGGAGCTGAAAAACTGTTTTTT
D gene: TRBD2; CDR3 length: 16; J gene: TRBJ2-3; V gene: TRBV19; clone size: NA; CDR3 protein: CASSTRLAGGPDTQYF; CDR3 DNA: TGTGCCAGTAGTACCCGACTAGCGGGGGGGCCAGATACGCAGTATTTT